The source of this T cell receptor beta chain is a study of T-cell reconstitution after alpha-beta-depleted transplantation in children. The library targeted TCRbeta and was prepared with unique molecular identifiers. In TCRdb, the PCR reads were re-called with MiXCR into one record per CDR3 protein. Of 550,000 to 800,000 distinct CDR3 sequences detected, over 10% appear once; the ten largest clones hold around 0.76%. The study's findings and limits: At the one-year point after transplant, T-cell counts and TCRbeta diversity were found to come mostly from T cells that had been newly produced. Diversity of TCRbeta at day 60 was high in some patients, arising from surviving recipient T cells and thymic progenitors.

This clonotype was seen a handful of times. Its antigen is as yet unknown. This specimen was PBMCs, taken before TCRalphabeta/CD19-depleted stem cell transplant. The clonotype originates from a girl between 2 and 10 years old with congenital amegakaryocytic thrombocytopenia, due to receive a stem cell transplant.

The DNA of the CDR3 is TGCAGTGCTAGTGCACTAGCGGGAGGGCCGACGGATGAGCAGTTCTTC. Its protein product is CSASALAGGPTDEQFF. The genes are TRBV20-1 and TRBJ2-1, with 13 bases matching TRBD2. V was pared by 3 bases and J by 8 bases, with 10 bases of the junction left unmatched. Germline V lookup: CDR1 DFQATT, CDR2 SNEGSKA (reference sequence). The CDR3 spans 16 residues.